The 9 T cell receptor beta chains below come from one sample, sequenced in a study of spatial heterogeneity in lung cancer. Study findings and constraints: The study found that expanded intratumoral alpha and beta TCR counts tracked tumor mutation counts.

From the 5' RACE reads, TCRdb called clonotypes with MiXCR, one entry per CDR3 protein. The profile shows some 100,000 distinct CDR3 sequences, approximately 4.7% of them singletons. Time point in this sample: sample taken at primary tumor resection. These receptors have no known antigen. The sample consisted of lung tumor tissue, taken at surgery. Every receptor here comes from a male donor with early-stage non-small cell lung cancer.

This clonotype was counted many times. The CDR3 nucleotides read TGTGCCAGCAGTCGTAGCTCCTACAATGAGCAGTTCTTC. This encodes CASSRSSYNEQFF. This chain connects TRBV6-5 to TRBJ2-1, with D hard to call. V was cut by 5 bases and J by 0 bases, with 5 bases left in between. The CDR3 length is 13 residues. The germline V gene has CDR1 MNHEY and CDR2 SVGAGI.

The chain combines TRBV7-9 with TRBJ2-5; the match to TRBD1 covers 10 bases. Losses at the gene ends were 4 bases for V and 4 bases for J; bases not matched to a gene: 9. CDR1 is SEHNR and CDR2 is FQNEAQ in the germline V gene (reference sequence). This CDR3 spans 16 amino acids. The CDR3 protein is CASSWRTGGVGETQYF. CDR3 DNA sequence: TGTGCCAGCAGCTGGCGGACAGGGGGAGTCGGAGAGACCCAGTACTTC.

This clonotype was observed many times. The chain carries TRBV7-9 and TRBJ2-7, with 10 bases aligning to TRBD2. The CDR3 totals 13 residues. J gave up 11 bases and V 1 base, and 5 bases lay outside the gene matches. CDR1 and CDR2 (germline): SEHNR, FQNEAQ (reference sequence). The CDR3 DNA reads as TGTGCCAGCAGCTTAGTGCTAGCGGGAGCTAAGTACTTC. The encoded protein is CASSLVLAGAKYF.

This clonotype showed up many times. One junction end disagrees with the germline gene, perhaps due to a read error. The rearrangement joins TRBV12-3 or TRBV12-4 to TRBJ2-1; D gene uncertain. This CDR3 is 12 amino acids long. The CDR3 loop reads CASSLVPYEQFF. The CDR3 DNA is TGTGCCAGCAGCTTAGTCCCCTATGAGCAGTTCTTC.

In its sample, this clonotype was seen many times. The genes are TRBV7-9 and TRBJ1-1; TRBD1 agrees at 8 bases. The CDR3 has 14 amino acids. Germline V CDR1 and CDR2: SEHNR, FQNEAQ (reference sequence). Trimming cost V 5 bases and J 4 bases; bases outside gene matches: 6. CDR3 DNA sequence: TGTGCCAGCAGCCCAGGGGGCGTAGGCACTGAAGCTTTCTTT. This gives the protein CASSPGGVGTEAFF.

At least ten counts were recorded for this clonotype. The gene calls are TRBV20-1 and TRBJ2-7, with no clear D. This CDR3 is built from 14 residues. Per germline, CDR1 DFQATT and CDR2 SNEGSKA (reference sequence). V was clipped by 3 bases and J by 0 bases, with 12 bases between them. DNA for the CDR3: TGCAGTGCTAGCGACCCAACATCCTCCTACGAGCAGTACTTC. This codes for CSASDPTSSYEQYF.

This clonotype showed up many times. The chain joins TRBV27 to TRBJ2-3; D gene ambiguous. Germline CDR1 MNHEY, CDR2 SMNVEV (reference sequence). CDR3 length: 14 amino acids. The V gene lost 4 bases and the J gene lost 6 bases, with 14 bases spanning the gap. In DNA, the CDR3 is TGTGCCAGCAGTTCCACACCTTTCTTGGATACGCAGTATTTT. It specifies CASSSTPFLDTQYF.

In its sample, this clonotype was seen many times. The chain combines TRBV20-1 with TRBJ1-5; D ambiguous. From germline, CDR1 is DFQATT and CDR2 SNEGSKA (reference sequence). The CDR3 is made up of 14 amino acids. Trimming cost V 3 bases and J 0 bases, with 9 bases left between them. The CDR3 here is CSASVGYSNQPQHF. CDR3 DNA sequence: TGCAGTGCTAGTGTGGGTTATAGCAATCAGCCCCAGCATTTT.

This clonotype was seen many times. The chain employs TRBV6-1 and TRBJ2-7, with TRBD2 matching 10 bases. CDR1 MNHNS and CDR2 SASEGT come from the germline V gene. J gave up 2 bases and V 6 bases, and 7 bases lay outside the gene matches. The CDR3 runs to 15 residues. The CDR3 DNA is TGTGCCAGCAGCGAAAAAGCGGGAGGGCCCTACGAGCAGTACTTC. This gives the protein CASSEKAGGPYEQYF.